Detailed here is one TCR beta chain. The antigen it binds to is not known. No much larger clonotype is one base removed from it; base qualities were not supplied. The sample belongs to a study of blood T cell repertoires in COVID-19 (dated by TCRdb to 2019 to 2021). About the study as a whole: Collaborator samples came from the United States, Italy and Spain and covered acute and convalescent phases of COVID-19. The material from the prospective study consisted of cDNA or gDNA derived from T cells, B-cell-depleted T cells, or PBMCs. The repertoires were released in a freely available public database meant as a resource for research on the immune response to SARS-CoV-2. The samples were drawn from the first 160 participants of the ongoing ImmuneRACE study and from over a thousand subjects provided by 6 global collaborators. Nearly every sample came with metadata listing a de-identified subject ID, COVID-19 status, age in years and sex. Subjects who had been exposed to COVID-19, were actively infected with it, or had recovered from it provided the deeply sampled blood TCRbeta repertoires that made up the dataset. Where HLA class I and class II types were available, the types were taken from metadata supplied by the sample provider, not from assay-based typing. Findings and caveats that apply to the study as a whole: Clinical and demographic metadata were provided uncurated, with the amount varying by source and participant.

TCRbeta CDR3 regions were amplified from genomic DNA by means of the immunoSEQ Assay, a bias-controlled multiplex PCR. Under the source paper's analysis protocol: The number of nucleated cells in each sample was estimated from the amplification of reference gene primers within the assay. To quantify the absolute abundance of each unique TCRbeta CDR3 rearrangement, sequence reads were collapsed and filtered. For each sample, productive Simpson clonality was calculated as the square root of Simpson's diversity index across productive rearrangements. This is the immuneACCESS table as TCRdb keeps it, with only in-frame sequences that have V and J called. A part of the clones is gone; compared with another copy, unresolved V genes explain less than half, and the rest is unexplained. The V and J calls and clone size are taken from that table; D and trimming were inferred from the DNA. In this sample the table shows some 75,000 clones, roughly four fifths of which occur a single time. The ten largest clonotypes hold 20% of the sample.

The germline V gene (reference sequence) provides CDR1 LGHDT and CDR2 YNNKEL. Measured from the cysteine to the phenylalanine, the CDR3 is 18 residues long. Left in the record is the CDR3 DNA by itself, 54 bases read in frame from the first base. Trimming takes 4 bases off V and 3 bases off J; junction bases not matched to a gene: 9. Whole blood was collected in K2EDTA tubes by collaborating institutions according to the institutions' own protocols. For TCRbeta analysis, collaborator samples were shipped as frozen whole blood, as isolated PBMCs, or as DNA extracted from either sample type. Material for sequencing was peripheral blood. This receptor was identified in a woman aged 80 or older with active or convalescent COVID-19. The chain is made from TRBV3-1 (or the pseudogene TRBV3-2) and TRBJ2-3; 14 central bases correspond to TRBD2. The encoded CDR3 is CASSRGLAGGAETDTQYF. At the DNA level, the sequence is TGTGCCAGCAGCCGCGGACTAGCGGGGGGAGCTGAGACAGATACGCAGTATTTT.